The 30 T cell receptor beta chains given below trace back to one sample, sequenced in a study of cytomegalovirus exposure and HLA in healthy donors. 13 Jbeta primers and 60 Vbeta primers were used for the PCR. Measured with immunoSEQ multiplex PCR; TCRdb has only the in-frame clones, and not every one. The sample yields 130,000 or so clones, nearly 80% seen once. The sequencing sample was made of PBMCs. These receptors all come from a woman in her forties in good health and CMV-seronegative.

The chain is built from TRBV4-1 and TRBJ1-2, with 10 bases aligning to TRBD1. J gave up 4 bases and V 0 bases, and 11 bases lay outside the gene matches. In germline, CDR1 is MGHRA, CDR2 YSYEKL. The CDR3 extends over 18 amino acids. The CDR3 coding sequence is TGCGCCAGCAGCCAAGATGCAGGGACAGGGGATATCGTCTATGGCTACACCTTC. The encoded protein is CASSQDAGTGDIVYGYTF.

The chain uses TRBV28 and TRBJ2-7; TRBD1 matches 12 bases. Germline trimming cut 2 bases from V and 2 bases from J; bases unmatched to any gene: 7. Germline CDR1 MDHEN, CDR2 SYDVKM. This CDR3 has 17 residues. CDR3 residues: CASSLGTGGEAAYEQYF. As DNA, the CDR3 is TGTGCCAGCAGTTTAGGGACAGGGGGCGAAGCAGCCTACGAGCAGTACTTC.

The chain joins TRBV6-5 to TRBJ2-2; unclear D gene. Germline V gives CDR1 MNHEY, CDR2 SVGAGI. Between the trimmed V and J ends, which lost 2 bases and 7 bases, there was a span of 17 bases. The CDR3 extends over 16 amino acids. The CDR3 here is CASSYVPLRGGGELFF. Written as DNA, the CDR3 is TGTGCCAGCAGTTACGTCCCACTCCGCGGTGGCGGGGAGCTGTTTTTT.

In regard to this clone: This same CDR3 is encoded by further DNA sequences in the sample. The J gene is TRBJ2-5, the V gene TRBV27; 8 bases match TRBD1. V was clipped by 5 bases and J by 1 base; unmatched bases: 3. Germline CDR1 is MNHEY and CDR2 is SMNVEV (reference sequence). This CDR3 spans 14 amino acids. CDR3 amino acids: CASSPGTGQETQYF. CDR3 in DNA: TGTGCCAGCAGTCCCGGGACAGGCCAAGAGACCCAGTACTTC.

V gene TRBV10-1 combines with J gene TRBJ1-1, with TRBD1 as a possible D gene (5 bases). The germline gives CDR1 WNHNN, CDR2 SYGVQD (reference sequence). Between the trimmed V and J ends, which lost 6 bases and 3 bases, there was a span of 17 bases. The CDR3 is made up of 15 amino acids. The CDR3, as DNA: TGCGCCAGCAGCGCGTATGGGGCAGGTGACACTGAAGCTTTCTTT. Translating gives CASSAYGAGDTEAFF.

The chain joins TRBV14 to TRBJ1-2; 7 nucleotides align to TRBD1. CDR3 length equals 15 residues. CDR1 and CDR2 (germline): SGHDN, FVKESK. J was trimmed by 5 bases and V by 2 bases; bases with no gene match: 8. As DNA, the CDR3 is TGTGCCAGCAGCCAAAGAGCCGGGACAGCGTATGGCTACACCTTC. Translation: CASSQRAGTAYGYTF.

The CDR3 coding sequence is TGTGCCAGCAGTTACTCGACGGGGGAGAGCCGCTACGAGCAGTACTTC. Its translation: CASSYSTGESRYEQYF. The rearrangement uses TRBV6-5 and TRBJ2-7, with D perhaps TRBD2 (6 bases). This CDR3 has 16 amino acids. Germline V gene data show CDR1 as MNHEY and CDR2 as SVGAGI. V was cut by 0 bases and J by 3 bases, with 15 bases left in between.

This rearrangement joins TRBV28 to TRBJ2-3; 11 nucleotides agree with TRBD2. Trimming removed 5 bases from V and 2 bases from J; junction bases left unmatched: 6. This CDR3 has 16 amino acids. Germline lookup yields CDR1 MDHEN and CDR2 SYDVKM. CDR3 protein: CASSAGTSGNTDTQYF. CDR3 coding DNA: TGTGCCAGCAGTGCCGGGACTAGCGGAAACACAGATACGCAGTATTTT. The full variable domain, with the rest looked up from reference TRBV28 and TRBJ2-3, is DVKVTQSSRYLVKRTGEKVFLECVQDMDHENMFWYRQDPGLGLRLIYFSYDVKMKEKGDIPEGYSVSREKKERFSLILESASTNQTSMYLCASSAGTSGNTDTQYFGPGTRLTVL.

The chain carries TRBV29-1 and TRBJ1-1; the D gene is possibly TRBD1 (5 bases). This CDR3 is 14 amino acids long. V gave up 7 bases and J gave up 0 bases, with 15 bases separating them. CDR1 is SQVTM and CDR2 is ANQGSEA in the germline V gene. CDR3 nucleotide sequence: TGCAGCGGGGGGGGTGGGGGACTGAACACTGAAGCTTTCTTT. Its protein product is CSGGGGGLNTEAFF.

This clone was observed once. In DNA form, the CDR3 reads TGTGCCAGCAGGATACCTAGCGGGACCGCCTACGAGCAGTACTTC. This sequence encodes CASRIPSGTAYEQYF. This chain joins TRBV28 and TRBJ2-7; the match to TRBD2 covers 9 bases. Germline CDR1 MDHEN, CDR2 SYDVKM. The CDR3 contains 15 residues. Trimming at V came to 6 bases and at J to 2 bases, leaving 8 bases not matched to a gene.

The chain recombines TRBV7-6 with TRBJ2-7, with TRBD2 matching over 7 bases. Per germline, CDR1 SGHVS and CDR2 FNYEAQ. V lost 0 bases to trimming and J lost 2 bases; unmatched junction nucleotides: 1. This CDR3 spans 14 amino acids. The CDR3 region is CASSLAGGPYEQYF. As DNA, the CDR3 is TGTGCCAGCAGCTTAGCGGGAGGGCCCTACGAGCAGTACTTC. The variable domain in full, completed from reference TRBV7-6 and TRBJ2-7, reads GAGVSQSPRYKVTKRGQDVALRCDPISGHVSLYWYRQALGQGPEFLTYFNYEAQQDKSGLPNDRFSAERPEGSISTLTIQRTEQRDSAMYRCASSLAGGPYEQYFGPGTRLTVT.

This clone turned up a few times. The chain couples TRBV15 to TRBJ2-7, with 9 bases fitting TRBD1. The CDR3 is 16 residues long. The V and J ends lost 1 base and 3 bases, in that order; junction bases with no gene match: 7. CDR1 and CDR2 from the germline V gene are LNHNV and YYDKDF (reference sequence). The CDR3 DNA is TGTGCCACCAGCAGAGGTTCGGGACAGGGACTCTACGAGCAGTACTTC. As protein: CATSRGSGQGLYEQYF.

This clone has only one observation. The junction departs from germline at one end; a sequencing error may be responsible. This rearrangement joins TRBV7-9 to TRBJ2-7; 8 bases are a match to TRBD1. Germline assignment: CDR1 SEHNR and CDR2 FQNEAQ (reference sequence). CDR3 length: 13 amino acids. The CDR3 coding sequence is TGTTCCAGCAGCTCAGGACAGGGAGCCGAGCAGTACTTC. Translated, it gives CSSSSGQGAEQYF.

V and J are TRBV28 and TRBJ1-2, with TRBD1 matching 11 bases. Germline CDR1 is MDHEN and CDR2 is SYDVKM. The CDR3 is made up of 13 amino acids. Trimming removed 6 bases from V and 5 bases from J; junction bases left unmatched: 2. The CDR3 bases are TGTGCCAGCAGGGACAGGGGGCGGTATGGCTACACCTTC. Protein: CASRDRGRYGYTF.

Written as DNA, the CDR3 is TGCGCCAGCAGCCCGGCCACAGGTTACGCTGAAGCTTTCTTT. Protein: CASSPATGYAEAFF. This chain links TRBV4-3 with TRBJ1-1, with a possible D match to TRBD1 (5 bases). This CDR3 has 14 amino acids. The V end lost 4 bases, the J end lost 6 bases, and 15 bases lay between the germline ends. Germline V gene lookup returns CDR1 LGHNA and CDR2 YSLEER.

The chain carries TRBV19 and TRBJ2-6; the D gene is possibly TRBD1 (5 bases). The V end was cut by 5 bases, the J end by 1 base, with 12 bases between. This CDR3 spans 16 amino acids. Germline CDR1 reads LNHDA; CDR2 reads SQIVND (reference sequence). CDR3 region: CASSPQGRSGANVLTF. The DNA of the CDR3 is TGTGCCAGTAGTCCGCAGGGAAGGTCTGGGGCCAACGTCCTGACTTTC.

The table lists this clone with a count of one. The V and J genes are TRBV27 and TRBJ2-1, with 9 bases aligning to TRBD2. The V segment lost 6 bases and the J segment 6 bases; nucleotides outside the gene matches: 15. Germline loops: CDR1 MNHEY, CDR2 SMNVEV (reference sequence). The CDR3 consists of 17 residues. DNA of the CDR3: TGTGCCAGCAGCTTAAAGGCGGGAGGGACAAGTGTCAATGAGCAGTTCTTC. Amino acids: CASSLKAGGTSVNEQFF.

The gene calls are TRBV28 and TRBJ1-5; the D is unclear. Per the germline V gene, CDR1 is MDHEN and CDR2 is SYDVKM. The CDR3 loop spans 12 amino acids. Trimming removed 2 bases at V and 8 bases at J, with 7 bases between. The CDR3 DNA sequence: TGTGCCAGCAGTTTAGGCGGGAAGCCCCAGCATTTT. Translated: CASSLGGKPQHF.

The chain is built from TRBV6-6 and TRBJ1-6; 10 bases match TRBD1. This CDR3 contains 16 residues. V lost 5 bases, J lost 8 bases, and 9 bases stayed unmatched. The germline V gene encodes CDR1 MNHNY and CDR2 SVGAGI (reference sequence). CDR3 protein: CASSLTRGTGDSPLHF. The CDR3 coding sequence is TGTGCCAGCAGTCTCACAAGGGGGACAGGGGATTCACCCCTCCACTTT.

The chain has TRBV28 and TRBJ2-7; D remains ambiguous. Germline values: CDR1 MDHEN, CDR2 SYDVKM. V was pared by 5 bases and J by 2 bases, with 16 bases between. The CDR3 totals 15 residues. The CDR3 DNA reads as TGTGCCAGCAGTCTTACAGCACCCCCTACCTACGAGCAGTACTTC. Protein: CASSLTAPPTYEQYF.

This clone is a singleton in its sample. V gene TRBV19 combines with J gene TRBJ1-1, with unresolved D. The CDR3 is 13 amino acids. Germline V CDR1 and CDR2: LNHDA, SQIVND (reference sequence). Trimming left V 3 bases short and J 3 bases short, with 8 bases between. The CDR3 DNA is TGTGCCAGTAGTATTAAATCCCACACTGAAGCTTTCTTT. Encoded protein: CASSIKSHTEAFF.

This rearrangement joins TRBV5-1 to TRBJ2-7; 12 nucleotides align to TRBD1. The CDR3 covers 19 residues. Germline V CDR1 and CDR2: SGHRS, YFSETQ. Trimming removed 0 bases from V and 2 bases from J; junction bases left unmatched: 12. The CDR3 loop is CASSLGRGTGGVRPYEQYF. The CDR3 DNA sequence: TGCGCCAGCAGCTTGGGCCGGGGGACAGGGGGCGTCCGACCCTACGAGCAGTACTTC.

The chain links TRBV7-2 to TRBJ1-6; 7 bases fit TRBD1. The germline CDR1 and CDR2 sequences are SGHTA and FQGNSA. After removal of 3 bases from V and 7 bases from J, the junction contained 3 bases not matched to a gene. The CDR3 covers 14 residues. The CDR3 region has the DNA TGTGCCAGCAGCTTGACAGGGCAAAATTCACCCCTCCACTTT. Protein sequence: CASSLTGQNSPLHF. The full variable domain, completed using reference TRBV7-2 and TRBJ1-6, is GAGVSQSPSNKVTEKGKDVELRCDPISGHTALYWYRQSLGQGLEFLIYFQGNSAPDKSGLPSDRFSAERTGGSVSTLTIQRTQQEDSAVYLCASSLTGQNSPLHFGNGTRLTVT.

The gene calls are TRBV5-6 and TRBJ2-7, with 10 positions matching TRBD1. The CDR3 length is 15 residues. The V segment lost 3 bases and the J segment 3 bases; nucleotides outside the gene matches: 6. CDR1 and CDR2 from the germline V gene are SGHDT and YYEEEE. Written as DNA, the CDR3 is TGTGCCAGCAGCTCAGACAGGGGGCGATTCTACGAGCAGTACTTC. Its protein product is CASSSDRGRFYEQYF. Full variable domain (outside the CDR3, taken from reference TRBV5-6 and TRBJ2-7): DAGVTQSPTHLIKTRGQQVTLRCSPKSGHDTVSWYQQALGQGPQFIFQYYEEEERQRGNFPDRFSGHQFPNYSSELNVNALLLGDSALYLCASSSDRGRFYEQYFGPGTRLTVT.

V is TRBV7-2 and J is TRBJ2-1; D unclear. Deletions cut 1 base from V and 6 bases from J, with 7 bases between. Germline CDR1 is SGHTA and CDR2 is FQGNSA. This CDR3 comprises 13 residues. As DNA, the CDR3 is TGTGCCAGCAGCTTAGACGAGGTCAATGAGCAGTTCTTC. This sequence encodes CASSLDEVNEQFF.

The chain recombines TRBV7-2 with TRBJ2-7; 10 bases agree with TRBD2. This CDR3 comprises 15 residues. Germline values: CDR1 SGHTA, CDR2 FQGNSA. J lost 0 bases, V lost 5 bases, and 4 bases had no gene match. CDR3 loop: CASSTSGISSYEQYF. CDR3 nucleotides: TGTGCCAGCAGCACTAGCGGGATTAGCTCCTACGAGCAGTACTTC.

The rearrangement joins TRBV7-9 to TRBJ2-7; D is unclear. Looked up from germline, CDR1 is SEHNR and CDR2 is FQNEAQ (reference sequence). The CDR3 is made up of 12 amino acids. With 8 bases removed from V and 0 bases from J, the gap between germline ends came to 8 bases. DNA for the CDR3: TGTGCCAGCCGTTCCCCCTCCTACGAGCAGTACTTC. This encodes CASRSPSYEQYF.

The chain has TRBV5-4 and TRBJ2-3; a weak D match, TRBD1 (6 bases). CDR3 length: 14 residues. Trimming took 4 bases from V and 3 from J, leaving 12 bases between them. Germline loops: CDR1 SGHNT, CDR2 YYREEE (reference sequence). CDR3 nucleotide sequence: TGTGCCAGCAGCCGGACAGCCCAGACAGATACGCAGTATTTT. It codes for CASSRTAQTDTQYF.

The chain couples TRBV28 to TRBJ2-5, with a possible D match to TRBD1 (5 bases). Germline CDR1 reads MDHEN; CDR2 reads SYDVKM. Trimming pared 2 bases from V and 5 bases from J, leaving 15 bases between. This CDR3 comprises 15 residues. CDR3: CASSLVPGLAETQYF. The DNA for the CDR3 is TGTGCCAGCAGTTTAGTTCCAGGGTTGGCGGAGACCCAGTACTTC.

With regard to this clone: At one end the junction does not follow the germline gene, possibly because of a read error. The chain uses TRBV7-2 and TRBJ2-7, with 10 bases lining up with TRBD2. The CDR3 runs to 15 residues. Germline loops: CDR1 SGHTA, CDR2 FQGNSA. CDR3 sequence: CASSLAGGLSYEQYF. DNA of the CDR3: TGTGCCAGCAGTTTAGCGGGAGGCCTCTCCTACGAGCAGTACTTC. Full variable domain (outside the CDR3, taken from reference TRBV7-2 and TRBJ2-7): GAGVSQSPSNKVTEKGKDVELRCDPISGHTALYWYRQSLGQGLEFLIYFQGNSAPDKSGLPSDRFSAERTGGSVSTLTIQRTQQEDSAVYLCASSLAGGLSYEQYFGPGTRLTVT.